Following are 24 T cell receptor beta chains from one sample sequenced in a study of T cells in Graves' hyperthyroidism and ophthalmopathy. RNA transcripts provided the source from which TCR beta CDR3 regions were amplified. First-round RT-PCR targeting the TCR CDR3 was performed with the HTBI primer set. Each CDR3 protein is one row after TCRdb ran MiXCR on the multiplex PCR reads. The sample has some 600,000 distinct CDR3 sequences, around 45% seen once. Sequencing was done on a sample of peripheral blood or thyroid tissue (not recorded which). Receptors originate from a woman aged 18-29 years with Graves' hyperthyroidism.

As to this clonotype: One base away lies a much larger clone, so this may be a sequencing read error. The chain has TRBV20-1 and TRBJ2-5; D is uncertain. The V gene's germline CDR1 is DFQATT and CDR2 SNEGSKA (reference sequence). Trimming took off 1 base at V and 6 bases at J, with 12 bases between the two ends. This CDR3 is 13 amino acids long. The CDR3 reads CSARVSAIKTQYF. In DNA, the CDR3 is TGCAGTGCTAGAGTTTCAGCGATCAAGACCCAGTACTTC.

This clonotype was found many times. The rearrangement links TRBV25-1 to TRBJ1-2; D unresolved. The V gene lost 3 bases and the J gene lost 8 bases, with 10 bases spanning the gap. The CDR3 runs to 12 residues. Looked up from germline, CDR1 is MGHDK and CDR2 is SYGVNS. CDR3 protein: CASSEYRRGYTF. In DNA, the CDR3 is TGTGCCAGCAGTGAGTATCGACGAGGCTACACCTTC.

V gene TRBV7-2 combines with J gene TRBJ2-2; no clear D gene. The CDR3 contains 13 residues. With 3 bases removed from V and 4 bases from J, the gap between germline ends came to 6 bases. Germline V CDR1 and CDR2: SGHTA, FQGNSA. The CDR3 bases are TGTGCCAGCAGCTTGCTGGCCACCGGGGAGCTGTTTTTT. Translated: CASSLLATGELFF. The full variable domain, with the rest looked up from reference TRBV7-2 and TRBJ2-2, is GAGVSQSPSNKVTEKGKDVELRCDPISGHTALYWYRQSLGQGLEFLIYFQGNSAPDKSGLPSDRFSAERTGGSVSTLTIQRTQQEDSAVYLCASSLLATGELFFGEGSRLTVL.

This sequence joins TRBV7-9 and TRBJ1-1; 8 bases line up with TRBD1. This CDR3 region has 17 residues. V trimming: 1 base; J trimming: 5 bases; junction bases outside the gene matches: 12. In germline, CDR1 is SEHNR, CDR2 FQNEAQ (reference sequence). This CDR3 reads CASSLGTGPTWGTEAFF. CDR3 sequence (DNA): TGTGCCAGCAGCTTAGGGACAGGGCCTACTTGGGGGACTGAAGCTTTCTTT.

This clonotype was seen more than once but under ten times. The V gene is TRBV2, the J gene TRBJ2-5; the match to TRBD1 covers 7 bases. J was trimmed by 2 bases and V by 7 bases; bases with no gene match: 7. Germline V gene lookup returns CDR1 SNHLY and CDR2 FYNNEI. This CDR3 contains 14 residues. The CDR3 nucleotides are TGTGCCAGCACCCCACAGGGGAGACAAGAGACCCAGTACTTC. Protein: CASTPQGRQETQYF.

In nucleotides, the CDR3 is TGCAGTGCTAGGCAGGGCGGGAGAATCGGGTACTTC. The encoded protein is CSARQGGRIGYF. The J gene is TRBJ2-5, the V gene TRBV20-1; 7 bases are a match to TRBD2. This CDR3 comprises 12 residues. The germline V gene encodes CDR1 DFQATT and CDR2 SNEGSKA (reference sequence). J lost 13 bases, V lost 3 bases, and 11 bases had no gene match.

The chain has TRBV7-3 and TRBJ2-7; 16 nucleotides match TRBD2. This CDR3 has 16 residues. Losses at the gene ends were 5 bases for V and 9 bases for J; bases not matched to a gene: 10. From germline, CDR1 is SGHTA and CDR2 FQGTGA. CDR3 sequence reads: CASSGTSGRDRRGQYF. CDR3 DNA sequence: TGTGCCAGCAGCGGGACTAGCGGGAGGGACCGGCGGGGGCAGTACTTC.

Ten or more counts support this clonotype. This chain's CDR3 is CAISTQGSYEQYF. The DNA for the CDR3 is TGTGCCATCAGTACCCAGGGATCTTACGAGCAGTACTTC. The rearrangement links TRBV10-3 to TRBJ2-7, with D perhaps TRBD1 (5 bases). This CDR3 has 13 residues. The germline V and J ends were trimmed by 5 bases and 4 bases, with 12 bases remaining between them. Germline lookup yields CDR1 ENHRY and CDR2 SYGVKD.

Comment on this clonotype: This could be a read error, since a much larger clone is one nucleotide away. The chain uses TRBV9 and TRBJ1-1; 9 nucleotides match TRBD1. The CDR3 has 14 residues. With 3 bases clipped from V and 4 bases from J, the junction kept 4 bases outside the gene matches. Germline V lookup: CDR1 SGDLS, CDR2 YYNGEE. CDR3 region: CASSGGTGSTEAFF. The CDR3 nucleotides read TGTGCCAGCAGCGGGGGGACAGGGAGCACTGAAGCTTTCTTT.

V is TRBV24-1 and J is TRBJ1-4; D call uncertain. The V end lost 8 bases, the J end lost 8 bases, and 14 bases lay between the germline ends. In germline, CDR1 is KGHDR, CDR2 SFDVKD. The CDR3 covers 13 residues. The CDR3 nucleotides are TGTGCCACCATAGCCGATAGCGGCGAAAAACTGTTTTTT. It specifies CATIADSGEKLFF.

The chain couples TRBV19 to TRBJ1-5; the D gene is possibly TRBD1 (6 bases). Germline lookup yields CDR1 LNHDA and CDR2 SQIVND (reference sequence). Trimming cost V 10 bases and J 5 bases, with 18 bases left between them. The CDR3 covers 14 residues. The CDR3 DNA reads as TGTGCCACAGATGGGGGGCGGGGCGATCAGCCCCAGCATTTT. Amino acid sequence: CATDGGRGDQPQHF.

This clonotype was observed many times. V gene TRBV7-9 combines with J gene TRBJ2-7; tentative D call: TRBD2 (6 bases). Germline V gene lookup returns CDR1 SEHNR and CDR2 FQNEAQ (reference sequence). V lost 7 bases and J lost 0, with 13 bases in between. CDR3 length equals 14 residues. CDR3 region: CASTSGTDSYEQYF. Here the CDR3 DNA reads TGTGCCAGCACCTCCGGGACTGACTCCTACGAGCAGTACTTC.

The J gene is TRBJ2-6, the V gene TRBV15, with D possibly TRBD2 on 6 matching bases. This CDR3 spans 17 amino acids. Germline V CDR1 and CDR2: LNHNV, YYDKDF (reference sequence). V lost 6 bases and J 0 bases, leaving 15 bases between the germline ends. CDR3 in DNA: TGTGCCACCAGACCGGAGGGCCCTGACTCTGGGGCCAACGTCCTGACTTTC. It specifies CATRPEGPDSGANVLTF.

The rearrangement joins TRBV24-1 to TRBJ2-3; D gene uncertain. CDR1 is KGHDR and CDR2 is SFDVKD in the germline V gene. The CDR3 is 15 amino acids. With 6 bases removed from V and 1 base from J, the gap between germline ends came to 13 bases. The CDR3 DNA is TGTGCCACCAGTAGCGAGCGTAGAGGCACAGATACGCAGTATTTT. Translation: CATSSERRGTDTQYF.

The chain combines TRBV10-2 with TRBJ1-2; D gene uncertain. This CDR3 is built from 13 residues. CDR1 and CDR2 (germline): WSHSY, SAAADI. V was shortened by 4 bases and J by 8 bases, with 14 bases between the two germline ends. The CDR3 protein is CASSASGSRGYTF. CDR3 nucleotide sequence: TGCGCCAGCAGTGCTAGCGGGAGCCGCGGCTACACCTTC.

The chain employs TRBV13 and TRBJ2-7, with no clear D. Between the trimmed V and J ends, which lost 3 bases and 6 bases, there was a span of 15 bases. The CDR3 runs 14 residues. CDR1 and CDR2 (germline): PRHDT, FYEKMQ (reference sequence). The CDR3 sequence is CASSFGQVATEQYF. CDR3 sequence (DNA): TGTGCCAGCAGCTTCGGGCAGGTTGCTACCGAGCAGTACTTC. Looking up the rest from reference TRBV13 and TRBJ2-7 gives the full variable domain: AAGVIQSPRHLIKEKRETATLKCYPIPRHDTVYWYQQGPGQDPQFLISFYEKMQSDKGSIPDRFSAQQFSDYHSELNMSSLELGDSALYFCASSFGQVATEQYFGPGTRLTVT.

Concerning this clonotype itself: The junction departs from the called germline gene at one end, perhaps through a read error. The chain joins TRBV7-2 to TRBJ2-7; possible D gene TRBD1, 5 bases. CDR3 length: 15 residues. The germline V gene encodes CDR1 SGHTA and CDR2 FQGNSA. The CDR3 DNA reads TGTGCCAGCAGCCTAGTACAGGTGCTCACCTACGAGCAGTGCTTC. Protein: CASSLVQVLTYEQCF.

This clonotype has just a few counts. The chain has TRBV12-3 or TRBV12-4 and TRBJ1-2; no clear D gene. The CDR3 is 11 amino acids. V was trimmed by 1 base and J by 6 bases, leaving 3 bases between them. In nucleotides, the CDR3 is TGTGCCAGCAGTTTAGTTCATGGCTACACCTTC. Translating gives CASSLVHGYTF.

Notes on this clonotype: A much larger clone differs by one base, so this may be a read error. V gene TRBV10-1 combines with J gene TRBJ2-7, with D unresolved. The V end was cut by 0 bases, the J end by 4 bases, with 13 bases between. Germline CDR1 reads WNHNN; CDR2 reads SYGVQD (reference sequence). This CDR3 has 15 residues. The CDR3 loop reads CASSESAGVEYEQYF. In DNA form, the CDR3 reads TGCGCCAGCAGTGAGTCGGCAGGAGTGGAGTACGAGCAGTACTTC.

This chain links TRBV15 with TRBJ1-2; the match to TRBD1 covers 10 bases. Trimming at V came to 5 bases and at J to 1 base, leaving 7 bases not matched to a gene. The germline CDR1 and CDR2 sequences are LNHNV and YYDKDF (reference sequence). This CDR3 spans 16 amino acids. CDR3 residues: CATSLGDRGINYGYTF. Written as DNA, the CDR3 is TGTGCCACCAGCCTCGGGGACAGGGGCATTAACTATGGCTACACCTTC.

The chain links TRBV13 to TRBJ1-2; D possibly corresponds to TRBD1 (5 bases). From germline, CDR1 is PRHDT and CDR2 FYEKMQ (reference sequence). Trimming took 5 bases from V and 5 from J, leaving 18 bases between them. The CDR3 runs 15 residues. The CDR3 coding sequence is TGTGCCAGCAGCCCCGGGACCGACGTTGGGTATGGCTACACCTTC. It is translated as CASSPGTDVGYGYTF.

This chain uses TRBV2 with TRBJ1-4, with no clear D. Trimming took off 1 base at V and 8 bases at J, with 14 bases between the two ends. The CDR3 has 15 residues. The germline V gene has CDR1 SNHLY and CDR2 FYNNEI. The CDR3 spells CASSEDRLKREKLFF. CDR3 nucleotides: TGTGCCAGCAGTGAAGATAGGCTTAAGCGAGAAAAACTGTTTTTT.

This clonotype was observed a handful of times. Written as DNA, the CDR3 is TGTGCCAGCAGCTTCGAGCTAGCGGTCACCGGGGAGCTGTTTTTT. Translation: CASSFELAVTGELFF. This chain joins TRBV12-3 or TRBV12-4 and TRBJ2-2; 7 bases are a match to TRBD2. This CDR3 spans 15 amino acids. J gave up 4 bases and V 6 bases, and 8 bases lay outside the gene matches.

The gene calls are TRBV9 and TRBJ1-2, with a tentative D call TRBD1 (5 bases). The germline CDR1 and CDR2 sequences are SGDLS and YYNGEE. Trimming took 0 bases from V and 2 from J, leaving 11 bases between them. There are 15 residues in the CDR3. CDR3 coding DNA: TGTGCCAGCAGCGTAGGGGGGACGGGGAACTATGGCTACACCTTC. Its protein is CASSVGGTGNYGYTF. Together with reference TRBV9 and TRBJ1-2, the CDR3 gives the full variable domain: DSGVTQTPKHLITATGQRVTLRCSPRSGDLSVYWYQQSLDQGLQFLIQYYNGEERAKGNILERFSAQQFPDLHSELNLSSLELGDSALYFCASSVGGTGNYGYTFGSGTRLTVV.